The 4 T cell receptor beta chains given below trace back to one sample, sequenced in a study of sequential checkpoint blockade in melanoma. Repertoires were generated with immunoSEQ multiplex PCR, while TCRdb's copy carries only in-frame clones and drops some. The data hold 17,000 or so clones, with approximately 66% observed a single time. The sample's treatment: randomized to nivolumab then ipilimumab (arm A) or the reverse (arm B). The material sequenced was CD8+ T cells sorted from blood (inferred from file names), taken from a patient given nivolumab and ipilimumab in sequence. All receptors come from a human donor with melanoma.

The chain has TRBV9 and TRBJ1-2; 8 bases are a match to TRBD1. CDR1 and CDR2 (germline): SGDLS, YYNGEE. The CDR3 runs 12 residues. V gave up 7 bases and J gave up 7 bases; unmatched junction bases: 6. The CDR3 DNA follows: TGTGCCAGCGGGACAGGCGGCCCTGGCTACACCTTC. Protein: CASGTGGPGYTF.

The chain combines TRBV7-2 with TRBJ2-3, with TRBD2 matching 8 bases. The CDR3 runs 16 residues. Germline-derived CDR1 and CDR2 are SGHTA and FQGNSA. The V segment lost 1 base and the J segment 2 bases; nucleotides outside the gene matches: 5. CDR3 DNA sequence: TGTGCCAGCAGCTTAGTCGCCGGGGGGGCCACAGATACGCAGTATTTT. Translating it yields CASSLVAGGATDTQYF.

The V call is TRBV7-9, the J call TRBJ1-2; no firm D call. The germline gives CDR1 SEHNR, CDR2 FQNEAQ (reference sequence). The CDR3 runs 12 residues. V was pared by 5 bases and J by 8 bases, with 12 bases between. The CDR3 DNA is TGTGCCAGCAGCCCCCGGGAAGGGGGCTACACCTTC. It translates to CASSPREGGYTF.

This chain uses TRBV14 with TRBJ2-7, with a possible D match to TRBD1 (6 bases). The CDR3 loop spans 16 amino acids. CDR1 and CDR2 (germline): SGHDN, FVKESK. Trimming stripped 0 bases from V and 2 bases from J, with 14 bases between. In DNA form, the CDR3 reads TGTGCCAGCAGCCAAGATACGGACAGAAAACCCTACGAGCAGTACTTC. Its translation: CASSQDTDRKPYEQYF.